A selection of T cell receptor beta chains follows, all from one sample in a study of blood T cell repertoires in COVID-19. Repertoires were generated with immunoSEQ multiplex PCR, while TCRdb's copy carries only in-frame clones and drops some. The table shows around 99,000 clones, with about 87% occurring only once. The sequenced sample was peripheral blood. These receptors originate from a human donor in a cohort sampled during active COVID-19. The CDR3 runs from the conserved cysteine through the conserved F or W. Each record gives: D gene, V gene, CDR3 length, clone size, J gene, CDR3 DNA, CDR3 protein. The D gene is left open where the match is weak. Size is omitted from some rows. Given values are once, few, many or a class for expanded clones.

>.|TRBV9|14|.|TRBJ1-2
TGTGCCAGCAGCCCTTGGACAGAAAACTATGGCTACACCTTC
CASSPWTENYGYTF
>TRBD1|TRBV5-4|16|.|TRBJ2-7
TGTGCCAGCAGCTTGGTAGGGGGCTCCTTACCGAGGGAGCAGTACTTC
CASSLVGGSLPREQYF
>.|TRBV2|14|.|TRBJ2-2
TGTGCCAGCAGCCCCCTAGCCCCCACCGGGGAGCTGTTTTTT
CASSPLAPTGELFF
>TRBD1|TRBV2|14|.|TRBJ1-2
TGTGCCGGACGAGGGTGGGACAGGGTGAATGGCTACACCTTC
CAGRGWDRVNGYTF
>TRBD2|TRBV3-1/TRBV3-2|18|.|TRBJ2-5
TGTGCCAGCAGCCAAAAGGGCAGCGGGAGTGGGTTGGGAGAGACCCAGTACTTC
CASSQKGSGSGLGETQYF
>.|TRBV11-2|15|.|TRBJ2-7
TGTGCCAGCAGCTTAGGCGTGAATCCTTCCTACGAGCAGTACTTC
CASSLGVNPSYEQYF
>TRBD2|TRBV2|17|.|TRBJ2-7
TGTGCCAGCAGTGAAATCAGCGGGGGCTTTAGCTCCTACGAGCAGTACTTC
CASSEISGGFSSYEQYF
>.|TRBV7-9|14|.|TRBJ1-5
TGTGCCGTCGTGGGGGGGGATAGCAATCAGCCCCAGCATTTT
CAVVGGDSNQPQHF
>.|TRBV29-1|12|.|TRBJ1-1
TGCAGCGCAAGGATAGGGGTAGCCGAAGCTTTCTTT
CSARIGVAEAFF
>.|TRBV3-1/TRBV3-2|19|few|TRBJ2-3
TGTGCCAGCAGCCGTCTATTTGGGGGGAGTCGGGCCAGATCAGATACGCAGTATTTT
CASSRLFGGSRARSDTQYF
>.|TRBV3-1/TRBV3-2|15|.|TRBJ2-3
TGTGCCAGCAGCCAAGCAAACGGTGTCACAGATACGCAGTATTTT
CASSQANGVTDTQYF
>TRBD1|TRBV9|15|.|TRBJ1-1
TGTGCCAGCAGCGTAGCGGCAGGGGGGAACACTGAAGCTTTCTTT
CASSVAAGGNTEAFF
>.|TRBV5-1|15|.|TRBJ2-3
TGCGCCAGCAGCTTGGCAGGGGAAATCACAGATACGCAGTATTTT
CASSLAGEITDTQYF
>TRBD1|TRBV13|14|.|TRBJ1-2
TGTGCCAGCAGCCGATCCGACAGGGTGGCTGGCTACACCTTC
CASSRSDRVAGYTF
>TRBD1|TRBV5-4|17|.|TRBJ1-1
TGTGCCAGCAGCCCCGTCGGGACAGGGGCAATGAACACTGAAGCTTTCTTT
CASSPVGTGAMNTEAFF
>TRBD2|TRBV7-2|14|.|TRBJ2-2
TGTGCCAGCAGCTTAAACGGGAGGGGCGGGGAGCTGTTTTTT
CASSLNGRGGELFF
>.|TRBV27|15|.|TRBJ2-6
TGTGCCAGCAGTTTATCGACAGCTGGGGCCAACGTCCTGACTTTC
CASSLSTAGANVLTF
>TRBD1|TRBV7-2|14|.|TRBJ2-7
TGTGCCAGCAGCTACCGACAGGGTCGGTACGAGCAGTACTTC
CASSYRQGRYEQYF
>.|TRBV5-1|13|.|TRBJ2-5
TGCGCCAGCAGCCGTGGACAGATAGAGACCCAGTACTTC
CASSRGQIETQYF
>.|TRBV19|14|.|TRBJ1-6
TGTGCCAGTACCATGCACCTTCGGGGTTCACCCCTCCACTTT
CASTMHLRGSPLHF
>.|TRBV3-1/TRBV3-2|14|once|TRBJ2-1
TGTGCCAGCAGCCAAATCGACAGGACGAATGAGCAGTTCTTC
CASSQIDRTNEQFF
>.|TRBV4-2|17|few|TRBJ2-6
TGTGCCAGCAGCCAAGATAGAATATCCTCTGGGGCCAACGTCCTGACTTTC
CASSQDRISSGANVLTF
>.|TRBV5-1|14|.|TRBJ2-2
TGCGCCAGCAGCCCTAAGCCCGGGACCGGGGAGCTGTTTTTT
CASSPKPGTGELFF
>TRBD1|TRBV18|14|.|TRBJ2-1
TGTGCCAGCTCATCCGACAGGGGCCGCAATGAGCAGTTCTTC
CASSSDRGRNEQFF
>.|TRBV7-9|14|.|TRBJ2-7
TGTGCCAGCAGCTTTGGCAACCTTCTCTACGAGCAGTACTTC
CASSFGNLLYEQYF
>.|TRBV5-1|17|.|TRBJ2-1
TGCGCCAGCGCAACGAGGCCCATCGGGAATCCTTCTGGGGAGCAGTTCTTC
CASATRPIGNPSGEQFF
>.|TRBV7-8|12|.|TRBJ2-3
TGTGCCAGCAGTCCAGTGCCGGATACGCAGTATTTT
CASSPVPDTQYF
>TRBD2|TRBV3-1/TRBV3-2|15|.|TRBJ2-1
TGTGCCAGCAGCCAAGGACTAGCGGGGTACAATGAGCAGTTCTTC
CASSQGLAGYNEQFF
>.|TRBV19|17|.|TRBJ1-5
TGTGCCGGAATTTATTTGAGTGCAGACAATAGCAATCAGCCCCAGCATTTT
CAGIYLSADNSNQPQHF
>TRBD2|TRBV12-3/TRBV12-4|13|.|TRBJ2-1
TGTGCCAGCAATCAACTAGCGGGGGCCCGGCGGTTCTTC
CASNQLAGARRFF
>TRBD2|TRBV5-1|14|.|TRBJ2-1
TGCGCCAGCAACGGGCTAGCGGGAGACAATGAGCAGTTCTTC
CASNGLAGDNEQFF
>TRBD1|TRBV7-3|15|.|TRBJ2-2
TGTGCCAGCAGGAAGGGGGCGAGAGACACCGGGGAGCTGTTTTTT
CASRKGARDTGELFF
>TRBD2|TRBV3-1/TRBV3-2|19|.|TRBJ2-3
TGTGCCAGCAGCCGCATCACGGGGGGACTAGCGGGAGGAGGTGATACGCAGTATTTT
CASSRITGGLAGGGDTQYF
>.|TRBV7-2|16|.|TRBJ1-6
TGTGCCAGCAGCTTGGGTGGGCGCTCCTATAATTCACCCCTCCACTTT
CASSLGGRSYNSPLHF
>.|TRBV6-6|15|.|TRBJ2-3
TGTGCCAGCAGTTACGAGGGCGAATTCACAGATACGCAGTATTTT
CASSYEGEFTDTQYF
>TRBD2|TRBV28|15|.|TRBJ2-3
TGTGCCAGCCTCCCTAGCGGGAGGAGGCCAGATACGCAGTATTTT
CASLPSGRRPDTQYF
>.|TRBV7-9|18|few|TRBJ2-5
TGTGCCAGCAGCTCAAGGGGTTTCGGATTTTATATACAAGAGACCCAGTACTTC
CASSSRGFGFYIQETQYF
>TRBD1|TRBV6-6|16|once|TRBJ2-1
TGTGCCAGCAGTTACTCGAGGGACAGCTCCTACAATGAGCAGTTCTTC
CASSYSRDSSYNEQFF
>TRBD2|TRBV5-6|17|once|TRBJ2-2
TGTGCCAGCAGCTTGAGGACTAGCGGGAAGTGGGGCGGGGAGCTGTTTTTT
CASSLRTSGKWGGELFF
>TRBD2|TRBV18|15|.|TRBJ2-7
TGTGCCAGCTCTCCGTTAGCGGGAGAGTCCTACGAGCAGTACTTC
CASSPLAGESYEQYF
>TRBD1|TRBV11-3|15|.|TRBJ2-1
TGTGCCAGCAGGGCCGGGACAGGGATCTACAATGAGCAGTTCTTC
CASRAGTGIYNEQFF
>TRBD1|TRBV7-2|16|.|TRBJ1-2
TGTGCCAGCAGCTTAGACGGACAGGTTAGGATCTATGGCTACACCTTC
CASSLDGQVRIYGYTF
>.|TRBV29-1|15|.|TRBJ2-3
TGCAGCGTTGAAGTTCTGGGCGGGATCACAGATACGCAGTATTTT
CSVEVLGGITDTQYF
>.|TRBV29-1|11|.|TRBJ2-7
TGCAGCGTTAGCTCCCTCTACGAGCAGTACTTC
CSVSSLYEQYF
>.|TRBV7-3|15|.|TRBJ2-2
TGTGCCAGCAGCCCAACAGGGTCCAACACCGGGGAGCTGTTTTTT
CASSPTGSNTGELFF
>.|TRBV11-2|17|.|TRBJ1-2
TGTGCCAGCAGCTTAGTTGGGGCCAGAGACAAATACTATGGCTACACCTTC
CASSLVGARDKYYGYTF
>.|TRBV5-1|13|.|TRBJ2-3
TGCGCCAGCACCTTCGGACTGACAGATACGCAGTATTTT
CASTFGLTDTQYF
>TRBD1|TRBV19|14|.|TRBJ1-2
TGTGCCAGTAGCGCCCCCGGGACAGAATATGGCTACACCTTC
CASSAPGTEYGYTF
>TRBD1|TRBV5-1|13|.|TRBJ2-3
TGCGCCAGCGGGGCCTCCGGGACAGGGGGGGAGTATTTT
CASGASGTGGEYF
>TRBD1|TRBV28|16|.|TRBJ2-3
TGTGCCAGCAGTCCAACAGCCGGGACAGGAGCAGATACGCAGTATTTT
CASSPTAGTGADTQYF
>.|TRBV4-1|17|.|TRBJ2-3
TGCGCCAGCAGCCGCACCGCAGGGGAATTGGGGACAGATACGCAGTATTTT
CASSRTAGELGTDTQYF
>.|TRBV24-1|13|once|TRBJ1-2
TGTGCCACCAGTGGCGGGATCGGGTATGGCTACACCTTC
CATSGGIGYGYTF
>TRBD2|TRBV11-2|13|few|TRBJ2-1
TGTGCCAGCAGCTTAGCTAGCGGGGTGCAACAGTTCTTC
CASSLASGVQQFF
>TRBD2|TRBV7-2|16|.|TRBJ2-7
TGTGCCAGCAGCTTAACTCCCGGGCGGGAGATCAACGAGCAGTACTTC
CASSLTPGREINEQYF
>.|TRBV10-3|16|.|TRBJ2-1
TGTGCCATCAGTGAGTCGGTAGCGGCTGACCGGCGACGGCAGTTCTTC
CAISESVAADRRRQFF
>.|TRBV2|14|.|TRBJ2-1
TGTGCCAGCAGTGAAATCCGGACAGTTAATGAGCAGTTCTTC
CASSEIRTVNEQFF
>.|TRBV27|15|.|TRBJ1-2
TGTGCCAGCAGTTCACCAGACTTTCAGGGTAATGGCTACACCTTC
CASSSPDFQGNGYTF